What follows describes a single T cell receptor beta chain. The CDR3 is made up of 14 amino acids. V was pared by 3 bases and J by 6 bases, with 8 bases of the junction left unmatched. Looked up from germline, CDR1 is DFQATT and CDR2 is SNEGSKA (reference sequence). Profiled with immunoSEQ multiplex PCR; TCRdb holds only in-frame clones, not every one. Among 390,000 or so clones listed, 80% to 90% were seen once. This sample was taken from a study of blood T cell repertoires in COVID-19. The source of this sequence is a woman in her twenties or thirties with COVID-19, enrolled during active disease. The chain uses TRBV20-1 and TRBJ2-1, with TRBD2 matching 7 bases. The sample taken for sequencing was peripheral blood. This CDR3 is CSASEGREVNEQFF. CDR3 sequence (DNA): TGCAGTGCTAGTGAGGGACGGGAGGTCAATGAGCAGTTCTTC.